This T cell receptor beta chain was recovered during a study of blood T cell repertoires in COVID-19. Whole-study context: PBMCs, B-cell-depleted T cells, or T cells provided the cDNA or gDNA that made up the material.

The Seattle site enrolled patients during active infection and followed them longitudinally. The table came from immunoSEQ multiplex PCR; TCRdb's copy has only in-frame clones and leaves some out. The sample records around 270,000 clones, around 90% being singletons. V lost 6 bases, J lost 3 bases, and 11 bases stayed unmatched. Germline CDR1 reads MNHEY; CDR2 reads SMNVEV (reference sequence). CDR3 length equals 16 residues. The chain combines TRBV27 with TRBJ2-4; 7 nucleotides agree with TRBD1. The sequenced sample was peripheral blood. This receptor was taken from a person between 18 and 30 years old with COVID-19, enrolled during active disease. The CDR3, as DNA: TGTGCCAGCAGCCTGACTACAGGGGTTGACAAAAACATTCAGTACTTC. Its protein is CASSLTTGVDKNIQYF.